This TCR beta chain emerged from a study of blood T cell repertoires in COVID-19 (dated by TCRdb to between 2020 and 2021). Notes on the research overall: Samples covering the acute and convalescent phases of COVID-19 were provided by collaborators in the United States, Italy and Spain. The samples were drawn from the first 160 participants of the ongoing ImmuneRACE study and from roughly 1,300 subjects provided by 6 global collaborators. The material from the prospective study consisted of cDNA or gDNA derived from T cells, B-cell-depleted T cells, or PBMCs. Nearly every sample came with metadata listing a de-identified subject ID, COVID-19 status, age in years and sex. The repertoires were released in a freely available public database meant as a resource for research on the immune response to SARS-CoV-2. Where HLA class I and class II types were available, the types were taken from metadata supplied by the sample provider, not from assay-based typing. Deeply sampled blood TCRbeta repertoires from subjects exposed to, actively infected with, or recovered from COVID-19 were included in the dataset.

Germline trimming amounts to 5 bases on V and 7 bases on J, with 11 as the count of junction bases outside the gene matches. CDR1 MDHEN and CDR2 SYDVKM were looked up in the germline V gene. There are 16 amino acids in the CDR3, from cysteine to phenylalanine inclusive. Only the CDR3 region is kept as DNA, spanning 48 bases read in frame from base 1. Paper-wide results and their limitations: The amount of clinical and demographic metadata varied by source and participant and was provided uncurated.

Of note for this clone: No antigen is known for it. No base qualities exist here, and no much larger clone lies one base off it.

Collaborating institutions collected whole blood in K2EDTA tubes following their own protocols. For TCRbeta analysis, collaborator samples were shipped as frozen whole blood, as isolated PBMCs, or as DNA extracted from either sample type. TCRbeta CDR3 regions were amplified from genomic DNA using the immunoSEQ Assay, a bias-controlled multiplex PCR. As for how the authors treated the data: The number of nucleated cells in each sample was estimated by amplification of reference gene primers within the assay. To quantify the absolute abundance of each unique TCRbeta CDR3 rearrangement, sequence reads were collapsed and filtered. For each sample, productive Simpson clonality was calculated as the square root of Simpson's diversity index over productive rearrangements. TCRdb re-hosts the immuneACCESS table, in-frame sequences only. Its copies lack some clones; in the studies checked, an unresolved V gene accounts for under half of them, and the cause for the rest is not known. V, J and clone size were drawn from that table, and D and trimming were deduced from the DNA. The sample profile shows a few hundred thousand clones; roughly 85% of them were found once. Roughly 3.6% of the sample is in the top ten clones.

This TCR derives from a woman between 18 and 29 years old with acute or convalescent COVID-19. Sequences were obtained from peripheral blood. This sequence uses TRBV28 and TRBJ2-7; 13 of the junction bases match TRBD2. The CDR3 region: CASSPAGTSGVGEQYF. The DNA sequence is given as TGTGCCAGCAGTCCTGCGGGGACTAGCGGGGTGGGAGAGCAGTACTTC.